This T cell receptor beta chain was identified during a study of Ad26.COV2.S vaccination and SARS-CoV-2 variants (dated by TCRdb to 2020 to 2022). The study in broad terms: Vaccine-arm donors came from COV1001, a multicentre, randomized, double-blind, placebo-controlled phase I-IIa trial of Ad26.COV2.S in healthy adults. Ad26.COV2.S was administered intramuscularly at 5 x 10^10 or 1 x 10^11 viral particles, either as a single shot or as two shots given 56 days apart. TCRbeta repertoire sequencing served as the tool for gauging how specific and how broad the SARS-CoV-2-reactive T cell receptors were following Ad26.COV2.S vaccination. The TCR-sequenced set comprised around 30 samples: some 19 Ad26.COV2.S vaccine recipients, 5 placebo recipients and 8 SARS-CoV-2 convalescent individuals. Trial participants were randomized into five groups of five: low-dose or high-dose Ad26.COV2.S given once or twice, or placebo on both occasions. Investigators did not know the trial group allocation while performing experiments and assessing outcomes. Study-wide conclusions, independent of this receptor: Non-spike TCR breadth was comparable between vaccine and placebo recipients, consistent with the vaccine containing only spike. The study lacked the statistical power to compare responses across vaccine doses or regimens. The authors noted that the TCR breadth and depth analyses may have underestimated total T cell responses. After vaccination, spike-specific CD8+ and CD4+ T cell responses were reported to show substantial breadth. Ad26.COV2.S recipients had higher spike-specific TCR breadth than placebo recipients (P = 0.0014).

As concerns this clone: Its cognate antigen has yet to be identified. No much larger clone is present one base from it, and per-base qualities are unavailable.

TCRbeta CDR3 regions were sequenced with the immunoSEQ Assay. After extraction, genomic DNA underwent amplification by bias-controlled multiplex PCR, followed by high-throughput sequencing. The source study handled its data this way. To quantify the absolute abundance of every unique TCRbeta CDR3 region, sequences were collapsed and filtered. T cell fraction was estimated by normalizing TCRbeta template counts to usable DNA, which was measured by amplifying reference genes present in all nucleated cells. Repertoire TCRs were annotated as SARS-CoV-2-specific when V gene, CDR3 amino acid sequence and J gene were exactly matched to a known reactive TCR set. MIRA supplied the reference SARS-CoV-2 TCR set, which was filtered for enrichment in COVID-19-positive ImmuneCODE repertoires so that public or cross-reactive TCRs were removed. Using the MIRA antigens, annotated TCRs were further analysed by specific ORF or by position within an ORF. Breadth was defined as the number of annotated unique rearrangements divided by the total number of unique productive rearrangements, and depth was defined as the summed frequency of the annotated unique rearrangements. Two-sided Wilcoxon rank-sum tests were applied when comparing TCR breadth between groups. TCRdb limited this immuneACCESS table to in-frame rearrangements with V and J called. A share of clones is missing; checked studies link under half to unresolved V genes, and the rest is unexplained. V, J and clone size are those of that table, while D and trimming were read from the DNA. The sample has under 600,000 clones on record, 80% to 90% of them singletons. The top ten constitute about 1.5% of the sample.

Reading the label with the study, this specimen's treatment or condition is: 15 to 20 received Ad26.COV2.S at low or high dose, single or two shots; about 5 received placebo; per-sample allocation not given. Repertoires of vaccine and placebo recipients were sequenced from samples collected on day 63 after the first injection. In Cohort 1b, 25 or so adults aged 18-55 years were enrolled at a single site in Boston, USA, between 29 July and 7 August 2020. Ad26.COV2.S was a replication-incompetent adenovirus type 26 vector expressing a prefusion-stabilized SARS-CoV-2 spike protein from the original Wuhan strain. CDR1 SNHLY and CDR2 FYNNEI are derived from the germline V gene. Including the terminal cysteine and phenylalanine, the CDR3 comprises 12 residues. Only the CDR3 part of the read is kept: 36 bases, read in frame from the first base. V is pared back by 11 bases and J by 6 bases, with 11 bases lying between the germline termini.

Here the chain combines TRBV2 and TRBJ1-6; no D segment can be confidently identified. The TCR comes from a person between 18 and 60 years old who received the Ad26.COV2.S COVID-19 vaccine or a placebo. The sequencing used peripheral blood, collected in a trial of Ad26.COV2.S vaccine versus placebo. The CDR3 protein: CASNRVNSPLHF. DNA sequence: TGTGCCTCAAACCGGGTTAATTCACCCCTCCACTTT. Supplemented by the reference TRBV2 and TRBJ1-6 proteins around the CDR3, the complete variable domain is EPEVTQTPSHQVTQMGQEVILRCVPISNHLYFYWYRQILGQKVEFLVSFYNNEISEKSEIFDDQFSVERPDGSNFTLKIRSTKLEDSAMYFCASNRVNSPLHFGNGTRLTVT.